Shown below are 23 T cell receptor beta chains from a single sample sequenced in a study of T-cell memory formation after mild COVID-19. Each CDR3 protein is one row after TCRdb ran MiXCR on the 5' RACE reads. The sample includes some 40,000 distinct CDR3 sequences, about 7.1% of them seen just once. The sample was PBMCs or a T cell subset sorted from them (not recorded which). The source of these receptors is a man in his late teens or twenties who had mild COVID-19 (a few samples of this study predate the infection). Cell type and time point are not known.

This clonotype was recorded at least ten times. This chain uses TRBV5-4 with TRBJ1-6; no clear D. There are 12 residues in the CDR3. The V and J ends lost 2 bases and 8 bases respectively, with 5 bases between them. CDR1 and CDR2 from the germline V gene are SGHNT and YYREEE (reference sequence). CDR3 DNA: TGTGCCAGCAGCTTTTCGGATTCACCCCTCCACTTT. Translated, it gives CASSFSDSPLHF.

This clonotype was counted between two and nine times. The rearrangement joins TRBV7-9 to TRBJ1-5; TRBD1 matches 7 bases. Trimming cost V 5 bases and J 9 bases; bases outside gene matches: 10. The CDR3 loop spans 14 amino acids. The V gene's germline CDR1 is SEHNR and CDR2 FQNEAQ (reference sequence). Here the CDR3 reads CASSPGEGARPQHF. DNA for the CDR3: TGTGCCAGCAGCCCCGGGGAGGGGGCAAGGCCCCAGCATTTT. Based on the CDR3 plus reference TRBV7-9 and TRBJ1-5, the full variable domain is DTGVSQNPRHKITKRGQNVTFRCDPISEHNRLYWYRQTLGQGPEFLTYFQNEAQLEKSRLLSDRFSAERPKGSFSTLEIQRTEQGDSAMYLCASSPGEGARPQHFGDGTRLSIL.

The chain uses TRBV6-2 or TRBV6-3 and TRBJ1-1; D gene ambiguous. CDR3 size: 13 residues. From germline, CDR1 is MNHEY and CDR2 SVGEGT. The V and J ends lost 6 bases and 5 bases respectively, with 13 bases between them. CDR3 bases: TGTGCCAGCAGCGAACAATTAAGGACTGAAGCTTTCTTT. It yields the protein CASSEQLRTEAFF.

This chain links TRBV7-9 with TRBJ1-2; D is unresolved. V gave up 3 bases and J gave up 5 bases, with 7 bases separating them. The germline V gene has CDR1 SEHNR and CDR2 FQNEAQ (reference sequence). There are 12 residues in the CDR3. Written as DNA, the CDR3 is TGTGCCAGCAGCTTTGAGGGATATGGCTACACCTTC. Its translation is CASSFEGYGYTF.

Only a few counts were recorded for this clonotype. The rearrangement joins TRBV9 to TRBJ1-1, with D maybe TRBD1 (6 bases). Between the trimmed V and J ends, which lost 3 bases and 11 bases, there was a span of 11 bases. Germline CDR1 is SGDLS and CDR2 is YYNGEE. CDR3 length: 11 residues. CDR3 DNA sequence: TGTGCCAGCAGCGCGGGGGGCCCGGCTTTCTTT. This encodes CASSAGGPAFF.

V is TRBV5-1 and J is TRBJ1-2; D might be TRBD1 (5 bases). The CDR3 loop spans 13 amino acids. V was shortened by 4 bases and J by 2 bases, with 9 bases between the two germline ends. Germline CDR1 reads SGHRS; CDR2 reads YFSETQ. The DNA for the CDR3 is TGCGCCAGCAGCGAACAGGCCAACTATGGCTACACCTTC. This codes for CASSEQANYGYTF.

CDR3 nucleotides: TGTGCCAGCAGTTTAACGGGACGAAGTGAGCAGTTCTTC. Its protein is CASSLTGRSEQFF. The chain links TRBV12-3 or TRBV12-4 to TRBJ2-1; D tentatively reads TRBD1 or TRBD2 (5 bases each). Trimming cost V 2 bases and J 9 bases, with 11 bases left between them. This CDR3 has 13 residues.

This clonotype was counted only a few times. The chain recombines TRBV7-2 with TRBJ1-6, with D unclear. The ends were cut back, 1 base at V and 9 bases at J, with 16 bases in the middle. The CDR3 contains 16 residues. Per the germline V gene, CDR1 is SGHTA and CDR2 is FQGNSA. The DNA for the CDR3 is TGTGCCAGCAGCTTAGGTTTGCGGAAGGGCGGTTCACCCCTCCACTTT. Amino acid sequence: CASSLGLRKGGSPLHF.

The chain has TRBV6-5 and TRBJ2-7; 7 nucleotides agree with TRBD1. V lost 6 bases, J lost 0 bases, and 8 bases stayed unmatched. The germline V gene has CDR1 MNHEY and CDR2 SVGAGI. The CDR3 totals 15 residues. The DNA of the CDR3 is TGTGCCAGCAGCCCTCAGGGGGTCCGCTCCTACGAGCAGTACGTC. Translated, it gives CASSPQGVRSYEQYV.

This clonotype showed up just a few times. V is TRBV6-5 and J is TRBJ2-3; 7 nucleotides line up with TRBD2. V lost 1 base, J lost 1 base, and 2 bases stayed unmatched. CDR1 and CDR2 from the germline V gene are MNHEY and SVGAGI. The CDR3 extends over 15 amino acids. CDR3 DNA sequence: TGTGCCAGCAGTTACTGGGGGGGGGGCACAGATACGCAGTATTTT. This sequence encodes CASSYWGGGTDTQYF.

This clonotype is classed as medium-sized (0.01 to 0.1%). The J gene is TRBJ2-5, the V gene TRBV5-6; 8 positions match TRBD1. The V and J ends lost 4 bases and 5 bases, in that order; junction bases with no gene match: 7. The CDR3 is 14 residues long. Germline CDR1 is SGHDT and CDR2 is YYEEEE. The CDR3 region is CASSTPGTGETQYF. In nucleotides, the CDR3 is TGTGCCAGCAGCACACCCGGGACAGGCGAGACCCAGTACTTC.

This clonotype turned up a few times. The chain recombines TRBV29-1 with TRBJ2-1; 12 positions match TRBD2. Germline V gene sequence: CDR1 SQVTM, CDR2 ANQGSEA. J lost 7 bases, V lost 6 bases, and 7 bases had no gene match. The CDR3 extends over 14 amino acids. This CDR3 is CSVDRTSGVNEQFF. CDR3 coding DNA: TGCAGCGTGGACAGGACTAGCGGGGTTAATGAGCAGTTCTTC.

This clonotype was detected a few times. This chain's CDR3 is CASSPPRGGTGELFF. The DNA for the CDR3 is TGTGCCAGCTCACCACCTAGGGGCGGCACCGGGGAGCTGTTTTTT. V is TRBV18 and J is TRBJ2-2; the D gene is possibly TRBD1 (5 bases). The germline V gene encodes CDR1 KGHSH and CDR2 LQKENI. Trimming removed 0 bases from V and 4 bases from J, with 9 bases in between. The CDR3 spans 15 residues.

This clonotype was detected only a few times. This chain connects TRBV11-2 to TRBJ1-1; D is uncertain. Germline loops: CDR1 SGHAT, CDR2 FQNNGV. Between the trimmed V and J ends, which lost 5 bases and 4 bases, there was a span of 14 bases. This CDR3 contains 14 residues. The CDR3 sequence: CASSQSWRSTEAFF. CDR3 nucleotide sequence: TGTGCCAGCAGCCAATCTTGGAGGAGCACTGAAGCTTTCTTT.

This chain joins TRBV6-2 or TRBV6-3 and TRBJ1-5; D is possibly TRBD1 (5 bases). Germline loops: CDR1 MNHEY, CDR2 SVGEGT. With 6 bases removed from V and 4 bases from J, the gap between germline ends came to 16 bases. CDR3 length: 15 amino acids. CDR3 loop: CASRSTGFPNQPQHF. In nucleotides, the CDR3 is TGTGCCAGCAGGTCTACAGGTTTCCCGAATCAGCCCCAGCATTTT.

This clonotype appeared a few times. J is TRBJ2-2 and V is TRBV28; 10 bases are shared with TRBD1. This CDR3 contains 15 residues. Germline assignment: CDR1 MDHEN and CDR2 SYDVKM. The trim removed 7 bases at V and 1 base at J, leaving 3 bases unmatched. CDR3: CASTDRGLNTGELFF. The CDR3 nucleotides are TGTGCCAGCACGGACAGGGGGTTGAACACCGGGGAGCTGTTTTTT.

This rearrangement joins TRBV7-2 to TRBJ2-5; 9 bases are shared with TRBD2. Germline-derived CDR1 and CDR2 are SGHTA and FQGNSA. The CDR3 contains 16 residues. V dropped 5 bases and J dropped 4; count of bases not matched to a gene: 11. DNA of the CDR3: TGTGCCAGCAGCGGCCGATTCGGCGGGGGGGGAGAGACCCAGTACTTC. Amino acids: CASSGRFGGGGETQYF.

The rearrangement links TRBV7-9 to TRBJ2-3; D unresolved. The CDR3 length is 13 residues. Germline lookup yields CDR1 SEHNR and CDR2 FQNEAQ (reference sequence). Trimming took off 4 bases at V and 1 base at J, with 6 bases between the two ends. CDR3 sequence (DNA): TGTGCCAGCAGCTGGGGTGGCACAGATACGCAGTATTTT. This encodes CASSWGGTDTQYF.

This sequence joins TRBV4-2 and TRBJ1-5, with TRBD1 matching over 10 bases. Germline lookup yields CDR1 LGHNA and CDR2 YNFKEQ. Unmatched junction bases numbered 3, after V lost 0 bases and J lost 4 bases. CDR3 length: 16 residues. CDR3 bases: TGTGCCAGCAGCCAAGAGGGGGACAGGGGAAATCAGCCCCAGCATTTT. Protein sequence: CASSQEGDRGNQPQHF.

This clonotype was found a few times. The chain employs TRBV28 and TRBJ2-7, with 10 bases identical to TRBD1. Germline V CDR1 and CDR2: MDHEN, SYDVKM. V trimming: 5 bases; J trimming: 3 bases; junction bases outside the gene matches: 10. The CDR3 loop spans 16 amino acids. The CDR3 sequence is CASSATGGRSYYEQYV. The CDR3 coding sequence is TGTGCCAGCAGTGCGACAGGGGGCAGATCTTACTACGAGCAGTACGTC.

This clonotype was counted a few times. The V call is TRBV10-3, the J call TRBJ2-1; 16 positions match TRBD2. Germline V gene data show CDR1 as ENHRY and CDR2 as SYGVKD. V trimming: 3 bases; J trimming: 12 bases; junction bases outside the gene matches: 5. CDR3 length: 15 residues. CDR3 protein: CAISEGTSGGVAQFF. CDR3 nucleotides: TGTGCCATCAGTGAAGGGACTAGCGGGGGGGTTGCGCAGTTCTTC.

A remark on this clonotype: A much larger clonotype is one base distant, so this may be a read error. The rearrangement joins TRBV20-1 to TRBJ2-3, with TRBD2 identical over 8 bases. V gave up 4 bases and J gave up 4 bases; unmatched junction bases: 7. The CDR3 loop spans 14 amino acids. Germline-derived CDR1 and CDR2 are DFQATT and SNEGSKA (reference sequence). The CDR3 DNA is TGCAGTGCTACCGGGGGGGCTAGCGCAGATACGCAGTATTTT. As protein: CSATGGASADTQYF.

V is TRBV6-6 and J is TRBJ1-3; 7 bases are shared with TRBD1. Unmatched junction bases numbered 4, after V lost 6 bases and J lost 2 bases. CDR3 length: 14 residues. Germline values: CDR1 MNHNY, CDR2 SVGAGI (reference sequence). Here the CDR3 reads CASSEGTAGNTIYF. The CDR3 DNA sequence: TGTGCCAGCAGCGAAGGGACAGCTGGAAACACCATATATTTT.